What follows is one TCR beta chain and its context. Its antigen is currently unknown. The CDR3 length is 15 residues. Germline CDR1 and CDR2: MNHEY and SVGAGI. Unmatched junction bases numbered 3, after V lost 6 bases and J lost 0 bases. This record belongs to a study of cytomegalovirus exposure and HLA in healthy donors. Across the study: There were just under 400 genotyped donors. Of these, about 80% fell in the genetic ancestry cluster associated with self-reported Caucasian donors. The study's findings and limits: The study found most TCR sequences rare, yet found some public TCRs in many donors. Earlier results showed most TCR beta V segments being productive about 87% or about 30% of the time.

Primers included in the PCR were 60 Vbeta and 13 Jbeta primers. The protocol was immunoSEQ multiplex PCR, while the TCRdb copy is restricted to in-frame clones and leaves out a portion. The repertoire holds approximately 240,000 clones, with roughly 80% as singletons. The V and J genes are TRBV6-5 and TRBJ1-5; 9 bases align to TRBD1. This TCR derives from a middle-aged woman in good health and CMV-seropositive. Sequences were obtained from PBMCs. In nucleotides, the CDR3 is TGTGCCAGCAGCCGGGACAGGGCTAGCAATCAGCCCCAGCATTTT. Protein sequence: CASSRDRASNQPQHF.